Below, one T cell receptor beta chain is given with its context. This record comes from a study of blood T cell repertoires in COVID-19. Study background: Material from acute and convalescent COVID-19 was sourced from the United States, Italy and Spain.

The CDR3 is 16 amino acids. V was clipped by 6 bases and J by 4 bases; unmatched bases: 9. Germline V gives CDR1 SGHNT, CDR2 YYREEE (reference sequence). Enrolled through a virtual design, the participants were between about 18 and 100 years of age and came from about two dozen US areas. Sequencing used immunoSEQ multiplex PCR; TCRdb keeps in-frame clones, though not all of them. This table holds 280,000 or so clones, around 85% found once. The source material was PBMCs or T cells enriched from blood (not recorded which). The origin of this receptor is a woman in her 50s who had recovered from COVID-19. The chain carries TRBV5-4 and TRBJ2-1; 11 positions agree with TRBD2. The CDR3 DNA is TGTGCCAGCAACCAACGTAGCGGGGGGGCTTACAATGAGCAGTTCTTC. It translates to CASNQRSGGAYNEQFF.